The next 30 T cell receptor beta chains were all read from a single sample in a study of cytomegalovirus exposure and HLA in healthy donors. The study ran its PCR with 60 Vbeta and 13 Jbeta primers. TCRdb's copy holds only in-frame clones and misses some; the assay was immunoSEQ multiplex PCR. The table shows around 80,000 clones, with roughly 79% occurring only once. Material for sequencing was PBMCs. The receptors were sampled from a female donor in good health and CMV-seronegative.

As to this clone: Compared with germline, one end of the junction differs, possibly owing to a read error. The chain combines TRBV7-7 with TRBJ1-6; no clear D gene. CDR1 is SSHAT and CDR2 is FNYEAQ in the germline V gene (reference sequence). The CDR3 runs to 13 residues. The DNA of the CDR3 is TGTGCTAGCAGCACCACATCGGGTTCACCCCTCCACTTT. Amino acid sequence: CASSTTSGSPLHF.

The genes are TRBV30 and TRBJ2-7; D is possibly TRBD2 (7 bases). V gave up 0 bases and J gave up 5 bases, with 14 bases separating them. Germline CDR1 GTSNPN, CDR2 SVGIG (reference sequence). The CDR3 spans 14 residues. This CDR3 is CAWSVSGGFNEQYF. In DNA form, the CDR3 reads TGTGCCTGGAGTGTGTCGGGGGGCTTCAACGAGCAGTACTTC.

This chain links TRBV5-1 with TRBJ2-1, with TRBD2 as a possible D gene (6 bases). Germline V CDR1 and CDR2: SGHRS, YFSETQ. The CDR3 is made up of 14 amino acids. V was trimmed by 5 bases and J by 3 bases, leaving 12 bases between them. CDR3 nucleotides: TGCGCCAGCAGTGTAGCGGATGTCTACAATGAGCAGTTCTTC. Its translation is CASSVADVYNEQFF.

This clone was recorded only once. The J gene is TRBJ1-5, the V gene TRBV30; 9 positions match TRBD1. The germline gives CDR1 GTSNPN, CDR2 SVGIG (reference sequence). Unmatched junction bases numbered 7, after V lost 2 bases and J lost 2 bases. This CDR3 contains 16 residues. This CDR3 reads CAWSRDRVRGNQPQHF. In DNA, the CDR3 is TGTGCCTGGAGTCGGGACAGGGTGCGTGGCAATCAGCCCCAGCATTTT. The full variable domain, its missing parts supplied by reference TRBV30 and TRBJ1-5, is SQTIHQWPATLVQPVGSPLSLECTVEGTSNPNLYWYRQAAGRGLQLLFYSVGIGQISSEVPQNLSASRPQDRQFILSSKKLLLSDSGFYLCAWSRDRVRGNQPQHFGDGTRLSIL.

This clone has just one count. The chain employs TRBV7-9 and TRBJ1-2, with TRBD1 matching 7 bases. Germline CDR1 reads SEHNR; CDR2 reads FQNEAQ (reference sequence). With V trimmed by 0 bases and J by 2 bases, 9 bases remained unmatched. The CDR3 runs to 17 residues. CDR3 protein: CASSLAGGAGGNYGYTF. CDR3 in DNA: TGTGCCAGCAGCTTAGCGGGAGGTGCAGGGGGGAACTATGGCTACACCTTC.

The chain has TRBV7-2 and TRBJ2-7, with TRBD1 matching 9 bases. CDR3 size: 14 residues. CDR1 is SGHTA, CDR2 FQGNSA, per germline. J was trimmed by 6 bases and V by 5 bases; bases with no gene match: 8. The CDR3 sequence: CASSPDRGYSEQYF. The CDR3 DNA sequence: TGTGCCAGCAGCCCCGACAGGGGGTACTCCGAGCAGTACTTC. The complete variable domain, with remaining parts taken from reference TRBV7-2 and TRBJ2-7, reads GAGVSQSPSNKVTEKGKDVELRCDPISGHTALYWYRQSLGQGLEFLIYFQGNSAPDKSGLPSDRFSAERTGGSVSTLTIQRTQQEDSAVYLCASSPDRGYSEQYFGPGTRLTVT.

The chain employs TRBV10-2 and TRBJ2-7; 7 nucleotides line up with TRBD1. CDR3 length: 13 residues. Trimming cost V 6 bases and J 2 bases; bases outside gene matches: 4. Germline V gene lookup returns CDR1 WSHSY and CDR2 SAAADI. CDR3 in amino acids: CASSPGQPYEQYF. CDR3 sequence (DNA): TGCGCCAGCAGCCCGGGACAGCCCTACGAGCAGTACTTC.

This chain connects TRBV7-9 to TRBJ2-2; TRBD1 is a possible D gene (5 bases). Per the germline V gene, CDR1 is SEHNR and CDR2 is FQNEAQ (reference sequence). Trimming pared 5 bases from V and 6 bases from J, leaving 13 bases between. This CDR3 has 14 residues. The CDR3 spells CASSVQGVSGELFF. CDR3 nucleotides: TGTGCCAGCAGCGTCCAGGGTGTTTCCGGGGAGCTGTTTTTT.

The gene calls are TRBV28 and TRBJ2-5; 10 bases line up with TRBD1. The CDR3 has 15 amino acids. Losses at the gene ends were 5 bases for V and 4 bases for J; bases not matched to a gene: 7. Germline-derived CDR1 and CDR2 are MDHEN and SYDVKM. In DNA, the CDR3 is TGTGCCAGCAGTCGGGGACAGGGGACCCCAGAGACCCAGTACTTC. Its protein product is CASSRGQGTPETQYF.

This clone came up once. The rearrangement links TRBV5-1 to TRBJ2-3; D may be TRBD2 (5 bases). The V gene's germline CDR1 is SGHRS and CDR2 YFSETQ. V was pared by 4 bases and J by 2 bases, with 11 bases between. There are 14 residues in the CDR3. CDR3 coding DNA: TGCGCCAGCAGCCCGGACTCGTACACAGATACGCAGTATTTT. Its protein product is CASSPDSYTDTQYF.

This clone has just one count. In DNA, the CDR3 is TGTGCCAGCAGTCTCGTAGGACAGGGCAAAGAGACCCAGTACTTC. It specifies CASSLVGQGKETQYF. This chain links TRBV28 with TRBJ2-5; TRBD1 aligns across 8 bases. The CDR3 sequence is 15 residues long. CDR1 is MDHEN, CDR2 SYDVKM, per germline. V shed 5 bases, J shed 3 bases, and the junction held 8 bases outside the gene matches.

CDR3 DNA: TGTGCCAGCAGCTTACAGGGGAGCAGGGAAGAGACCCAGTACTTC. Protein product: CASSLQGSREETQYF. This chain uses TRBV5-6 with TRBJ2-5, with 7 bases identical to TRBD1. Germline V gene sequence: CDR1 SGHDT, CDR2 YYEEEE. V lost 2 bases to trimming and J lost 3 bases; unmatched junction nucleotides: 7. The CDR3 has 15 residues.

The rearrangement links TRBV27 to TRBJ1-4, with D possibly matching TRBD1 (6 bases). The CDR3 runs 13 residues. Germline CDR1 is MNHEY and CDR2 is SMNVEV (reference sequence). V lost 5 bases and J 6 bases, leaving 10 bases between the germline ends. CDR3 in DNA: TGTGCCAGCAGTCCAGGACAGTATGAAAAACTGTTTTTT. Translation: CASSPGQYEKLFF.

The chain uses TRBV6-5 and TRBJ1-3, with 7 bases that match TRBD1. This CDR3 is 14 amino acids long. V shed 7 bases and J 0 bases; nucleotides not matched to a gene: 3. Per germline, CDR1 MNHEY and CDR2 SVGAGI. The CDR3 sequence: CASTRQGSGNTIYF. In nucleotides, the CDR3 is TGTGCCAGCACCAGACAGGGCTCTGGAAACACCATATATTTT.

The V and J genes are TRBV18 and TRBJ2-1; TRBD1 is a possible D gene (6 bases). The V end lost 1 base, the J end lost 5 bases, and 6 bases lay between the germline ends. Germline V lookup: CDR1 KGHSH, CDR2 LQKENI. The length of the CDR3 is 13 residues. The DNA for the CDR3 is TGTGCCAGCTCACCACGACAGGACAATGAGCAGTTCTTC. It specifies CASSPRQDNEQFF.

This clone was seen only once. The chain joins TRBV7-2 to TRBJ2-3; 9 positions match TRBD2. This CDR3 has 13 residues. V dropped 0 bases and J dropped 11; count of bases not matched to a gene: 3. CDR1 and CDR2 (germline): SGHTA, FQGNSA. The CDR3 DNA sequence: TGTGCCAGCAGCTTAGCTAGCGGGAGTCAGCAGTATTTT. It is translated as CASSLASGSQQYF.

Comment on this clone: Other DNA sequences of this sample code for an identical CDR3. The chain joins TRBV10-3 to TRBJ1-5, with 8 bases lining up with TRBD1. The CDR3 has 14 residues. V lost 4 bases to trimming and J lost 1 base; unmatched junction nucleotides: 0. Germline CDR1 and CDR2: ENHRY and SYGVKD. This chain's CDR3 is CAISGQGSNQPQHF. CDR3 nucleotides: TGTGCCATCAGTGGACAGGGGAGCAATCAGCCCCAGCATTTT.

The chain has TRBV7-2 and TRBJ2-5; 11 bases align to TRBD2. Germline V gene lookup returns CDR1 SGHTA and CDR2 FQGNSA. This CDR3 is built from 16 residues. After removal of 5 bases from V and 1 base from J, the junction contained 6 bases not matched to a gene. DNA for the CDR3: TGTGCCAGCAGCCCGACTAGCGGGGAGTTCCAAGAGACCCAGTACTTC. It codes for CASSPTSGEFQETQYF.

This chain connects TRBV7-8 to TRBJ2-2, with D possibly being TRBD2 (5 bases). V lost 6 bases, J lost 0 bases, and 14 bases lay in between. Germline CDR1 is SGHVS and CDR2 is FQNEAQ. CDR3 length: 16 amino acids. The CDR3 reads CASSPLRVPNTGELFF. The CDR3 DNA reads TGTGCCAGCAGTCCCTTGAGGGTTCCGAACACCGGGGAGCTGTTTTTT.

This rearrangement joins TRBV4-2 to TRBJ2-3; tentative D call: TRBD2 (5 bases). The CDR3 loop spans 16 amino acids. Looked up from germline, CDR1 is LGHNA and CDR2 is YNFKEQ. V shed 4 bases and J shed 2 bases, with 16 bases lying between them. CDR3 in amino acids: CASSRNGEGHTDTQYF. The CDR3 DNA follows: TGTGCCAGCAGCCGCAACGGGGAAGGGCACACAGATACGCAGTATTTT.

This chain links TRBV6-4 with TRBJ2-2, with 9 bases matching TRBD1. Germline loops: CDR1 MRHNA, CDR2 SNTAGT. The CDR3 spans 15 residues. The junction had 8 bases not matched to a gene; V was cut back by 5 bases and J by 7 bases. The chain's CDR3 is CASSPGTGFVGELFF. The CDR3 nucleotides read TGTGCCAGCAGTCCCGGGACAGGGTTCGTCGGGGAGCTGTTTTTT.

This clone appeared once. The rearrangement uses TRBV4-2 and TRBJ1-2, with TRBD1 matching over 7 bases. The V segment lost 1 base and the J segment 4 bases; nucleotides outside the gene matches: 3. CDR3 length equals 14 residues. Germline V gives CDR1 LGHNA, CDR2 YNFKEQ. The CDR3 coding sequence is TGTGCCAGCAGCCAAGGTGGGACAGCCTATGGCTACACCTTC. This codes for CASSQGGTAYGYTF.

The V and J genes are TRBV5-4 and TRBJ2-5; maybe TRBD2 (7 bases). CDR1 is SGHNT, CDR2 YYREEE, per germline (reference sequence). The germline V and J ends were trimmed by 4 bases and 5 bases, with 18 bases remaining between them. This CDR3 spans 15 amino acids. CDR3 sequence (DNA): TGTGCCAGCAGCCCTGGGGGGGCGGTTGGGGAGACCCAGTACTTC. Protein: CASSPGGAVGETQYF. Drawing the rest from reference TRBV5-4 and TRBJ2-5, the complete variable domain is ETGVTQSPTHLIKTRGQQVTLRCSSQSGHNTVSWYQQALGQGPQFIFQYYREEENGRGNFPPRFSGLQFPNYSSELNVNALELDDSALYLCASSPGGAVGETQYFGPGTRLLVL.

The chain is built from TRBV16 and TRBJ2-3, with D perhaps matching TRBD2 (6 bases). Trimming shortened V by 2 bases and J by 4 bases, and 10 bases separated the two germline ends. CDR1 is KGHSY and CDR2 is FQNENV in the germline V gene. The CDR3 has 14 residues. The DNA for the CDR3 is TGTGCCAGCAGCCAACCCGGGACTTCAGATACGCAGTATTTT. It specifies CASSQPGTSDTQYF.

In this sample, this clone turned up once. CDR3 protein: CASSVVVGGVVGTEAFF. DNA of the CDR3: TGTGCCAGCAGCGTAGTAGTGGGGGGGGTTGTAGGCACTGAAGCTTTCTTT. The chain combines TRBV9 with TRBJ1-1; a weak D match, TRBD1 (5 bases). The CDR3 extends over 17 amino acids. Germline CDR1 is SGDLS and CDR2 is YYNGEE. Trimming cost V 0 bases and J 4 bases, with 19 bases left between them. The entire variable domain, with the rest obtained from reference TRBV9 and TRBJ1-1, is as follows: DSGVTQTPKHLITATGQRVTLRCSPRSGDLSVYWYQQSLDQGLQFLIQYYNGEERAKGNILERFSAQQFPDLHSELNLSSLELGDSALYFCASSVVVGGVVGTEAFFGQGTRLTVV.

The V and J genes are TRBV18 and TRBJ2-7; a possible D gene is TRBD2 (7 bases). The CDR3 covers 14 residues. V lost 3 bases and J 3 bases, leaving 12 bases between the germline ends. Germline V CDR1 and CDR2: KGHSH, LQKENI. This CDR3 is CASSPTGTNYEQYF. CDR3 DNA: TGTGCCAGCTCACCTACAGGGACTAACTACGAGCAGTACTTC.

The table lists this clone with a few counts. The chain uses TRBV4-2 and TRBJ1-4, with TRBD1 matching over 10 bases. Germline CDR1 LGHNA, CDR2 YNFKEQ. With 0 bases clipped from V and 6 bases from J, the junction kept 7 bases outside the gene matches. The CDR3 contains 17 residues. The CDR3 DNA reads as TGTGCCAGCAGCCAAGAAACCGCCGGGACAGGGGATGAAAAACTGTTTTTT. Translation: CASSQETAGTGDEKLFF.

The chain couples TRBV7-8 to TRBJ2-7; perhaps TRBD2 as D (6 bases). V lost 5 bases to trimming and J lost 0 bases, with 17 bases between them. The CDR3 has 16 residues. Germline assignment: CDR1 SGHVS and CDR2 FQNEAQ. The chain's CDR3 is CASSLHSGPSSYEQYF. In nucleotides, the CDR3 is TGTGCCAGCAGCCTACATAGCGGACCCTCCTCCTACGAGCAGTACTTC. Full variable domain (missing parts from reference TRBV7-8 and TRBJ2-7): GAGVSQSPRYKVAKRGQDVALRCDPISGHVSLFWYQQALGQGPEFLTYFQNEAQLDKSGLPSDRFFAERPEGSVSTLKIQRTQQEDSAVYLCASSLHSGPSSYEQYFGPGTRLTVT.

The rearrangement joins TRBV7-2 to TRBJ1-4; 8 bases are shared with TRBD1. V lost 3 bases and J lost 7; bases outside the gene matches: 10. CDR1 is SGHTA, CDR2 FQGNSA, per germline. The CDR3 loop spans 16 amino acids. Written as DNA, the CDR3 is TGTGCCAGCAGCTTGACGGCCCGACAGGGGAGTGAAAAACTGTTTTTT. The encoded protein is CASSLTARQGSEKLFF.

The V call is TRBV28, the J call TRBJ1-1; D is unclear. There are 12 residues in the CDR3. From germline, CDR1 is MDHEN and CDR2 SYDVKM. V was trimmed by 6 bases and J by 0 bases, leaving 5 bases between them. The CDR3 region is CASRTMNTEAFF. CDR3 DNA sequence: TGTGCCAGCAGGACTATGAACACTGAAGCTTTCTTT.